The next 25 T cell receptor beta chains were all read from a single sample in a study of T cell repertoires in cytomegalovirus infection. TCRdb re-derived calls from the reads in MiXCR, one entry per CDR3 protein. The sample consists of about 140,000 distinct CDR3 sequences, about 6% of them appearing once. The sample taken for sequencing was PBMCs. All receptors come from a human donor in good health (CMV status not recorded). Some clones in this sample may be carry-over from other donors' samples.

This clonotype was seen at least ten times. The chain couples TRBV5-1 to TRBJ2-7, with TRBD1 identical over 11 bases. Germline V gene data show CDR1 as SGHRS and CDR2 as YFSETQ. Trimming took 0 bases from V and 1 from J; bases not matched to a gene: 9. The CDR3 is 18 amino acids. CDR3: CASSLAGTGGPASYEQYF. For the CDR3, the DNA is TGCGCCAGCAGCTTGGCGGGGACAGGGGGTCCGGCATCCTACGAGCAGTACTTC.

This clonotype has ten or more counts. CDR3: CSAPLQGSGANVLTF. CDR3 sequence (DNA): TGCAGTGCTCCTTTACAGGGGTCAGGGGCCAACGTCCTGACTTTC. This chain uses TRBV20-1 with TRBJ2-6, with TRBD1 matching over 7 bases. The length of the CDR3 is 15 residues. V was pared by 5 bases and J by 4 bases, with 8 bases of the junction left unmatched. The germline V gene has CDR1 DFQATT and CDR2 SNEGSKA (reference sequence).

To note about this clonotype: The junction shows a germline mismatch at one end, possibly a read error. The rearrangement links TRBV19 to TRBJ2-1, with no clear D. CDR1 LNHDA and CDR2 SQIVND come from the germline V gene (reference sequence). CDR3 length: 15 amino acids. This CDR3 reads CASSIRSRLLNEQFF. The CDR3 region has the DNA TGTGCCAGCAGTATACGCAGCCGGCTCCTGAATGAGCAGTTCTTC.

This clonotype was seen at least ten times. This chain uses TRBV5-4 with TRBJ2-1, with 7 nucleotides matching TRBD1. The ends lost 4 bases at V and 8 bases at J; junction bases unmatched: 6. CDR1 is SGHNT, CDR2 YYREEE, per germline (reference sequence). The CDR3 length is 13 residues. In DNA form, the CDR3 reads TGTGCCAGCAGCCCCCGGGACAGAGATGAGCAGTTCTTC. Protein: CASSPRDRDEQFF.

This clonotype was counted ten times or more. V gene TRBV28 combines with J gene TRBJ2-6; D possibly matches TRBD1 or TRBD2 (5 bases each). The CDR3 length is 16 residues. V gave up 8 bases and J gave up 1 base, with 15 bases separating them. The germline CDR1 and CDR2 sequences are MDHEN and SYDVKM. CDR3 loop: CASGPPGRSGANVLTF. The DNA for the CDR3 is TGTGCCAGCGGCCCCCCGGGGCGTTCTGGGGCCAACGTCCTGACTTTC.

This clonotype was seen ten or more times. The chain carries TRBV12-3 or TRBV12-4 and TRBJ2-1, with 9 positions matching TRBD1. Trimming took 4 bases from V and 6 from J; bases not matched to a gene: 7. The CDR3 has 15 amino acids. CDR3 in DNA: TGTGCCAGCAGTTCCGGGACAGGGTATCTCAATGAGCAGTTCTTC. Residues: CASSSGTGYLNEQFF.

This clonotype was seen many times. The rearrangement uses TRBV5-4 and TRBJ2-7, with TRBD2 matching over 8 bases. The CDR3 has 15 amino acids. V lost 1 base, J lost 2 bases, and 5 bases stayed unmatched. Germline loops: CDR1 SGHNT, CDR2 YYREEE (reference sequence). CDR3 sequence (DNA): TGTGCCAGCAGCTTGAAAAGCGGGGGCCCCTACGAGCAGTACTTC. Protein: CASSLKSGGPYEQYF.

This clonotype was seen repeatedly, ten times or more. CDR3 coding DNA: TGCAGTGCTAGTGGAATAGCCGGGACAGGGTACAATGAGCAGTTCTTC. Translated, it gives CSASGIAGTGYNEQFF. V is TRBV20-1 and J is TRBJ2-1, with 9 bases fitting TRBD1. The CDR3 sequence is 16 residues long. CDR1 DFQATT and CDR2 SNEGSKA come from the germline V gene (reference sequence). V lost 3 bases and J lost 4; bases outside the gene matches: 10.

The chain combines TRBV20-1 with TRBJ2-3; D call uncertain. Trimming cost V 4 bases and J 2 bases, with 10 bases left between them. The germline V gene encodes CDR1 DFQATT and CDR2 SNEGSKA (reference sequence). The CDR3 runs to 13 residues. The CDR3 DNA reads as TGCAGTGCTAAGGAGAGTTACACAGATACGCAGTATTTT. Translated: CSAKESYTDTQYF.

This clonotype was seen repeatedly, ten times or more. The genes are TRBV2 and TRBJ1-5; D is ambiguous. Germline-derived CDR1 and CDR2 are SNHLY and FYNNEI. V dropped 5 bases and J dropped 6 bases, with 5 bases sitting between them. This CDR3 comprises 11 residues. In nucleotides, the CDR3 is TGTGCCAGCAGTTTAGGTCAGCCCCAGCATTTT. Encoded protein: CASSLGQPQHF.

In its sample, this clonotype was seen a few times. The gene calls are TRBV20-1 and TRBJ2-3; the D is unclear. CDR1 is DFQATT, CDR2 SNEGSKA, per germline (reference sequence). Trimming shortened V by 3 bases and J by 2 bases, and 3 bases separated the two germline ends. The CDR3 is made up of 11 amino acids. Here the CDR3 reads CSARDTDTQYF. In nucleotides, the CDR3 is TGCAGTGCTAGGGACACAGATACGCAGTATTTT.

This clonotype was seen at least ten times. This chain joins TRBV7-9 and TRBJ1-1, with D unresolved. Trimming removed 6 bases at V and 3 bases at J, with 11 bases between. This CDR3 has 13 residues. The germline gives CDR1 SEHNR, CDR2 FQNEAQ (reference sequence). CDR3 loop: CASRSRIDTEAFF. As DNA, the CDR3 is TGTGCCAGCAGATCGAGAATAGACACTGAAGCTTTCTTT. Supplemented by reference TRBV7-9 and TRBJ1-1, the full variable domain reads DTGVSQNPRHKITKRGQNVTFRCDPISEHNRLYWYRQTLGQGPEFLTYFQNEAQLEKSRLLSDRFSAERPKGSFSTLEIQRTEQGDSAMYLCASRSRIDTEAFFGQGTRLTVV.

There are many counts of this clonotype. The CDR3 DNA reads as TGTGCCAGTAGTATGCGACAGGGGTTTGACACCGGGGAGCTGTTTTTT. This codes for CASSMRQGFDTGELFF. The V gene is TRBV19, the J gene TRBJ2-2; 8 nucleotides align to TRBD1. V lost 3 bases, J lost 3 bases, and 6 bases stayed unmatched. The germline V gene encodes CDR1 LNHDA and CDR2 SQIVND (reference sequence). The CDR3 extends over 16 amino acids.

This clonotype was counted ten times or more. The chain couples TRBV7-8 to TRBJ2-3; no definite D call. The CDR3 has 13 residues. Germline V gene lookup returns CDR1 SGHVS and CDR2 FQNEAQ. Trimming removed 1 base from V and 2 bases from J, with 4 bases in between. The DNA for the CDR3 is TGTGCCAGCAGCTTAGACAACACAGATACGCAGTATTTT. It specifies CASSLDNTDTQYF.

This clonotype showed up just a few times. The V call is TRBV7-9, the J call TRBJ2-3; 9 bases fit TRBD2. The germline CDR1 and CDR2 sequences are SEHNR and FQNEAQ (reference sequence). Losses at the gene ends were 6 bases for V and 3 bases for J; bases not matched to a gene: 7. This CDR3 is 15 amino acids long. In nucleotides, the CDR3 is TGTGCCAGCAGTCTGCGGGGGGGCAGAACAGATACGCAGTATTTT. Protein: CASSLRGGRTDTQYF.

V usage is TRBV19 and J usage is TRBJ1-3; D gene unclear. V gave up 3 bases and J gave up 0 bases, with 9 bases separating them. Germline CDR1 and CDR2: LNHDA and SQIVND (reference sequence). The CDR3 extends over 15 amino acids. Here the CDR3 reads CASSIGVYSGNTIYF. For the CDR3, the DNA is TGTGCCAGTAGTATCGGGGTCTACTCTGGAAACACCATATATTTT.

The CDR3 DNA follows: TGCGCCAGCAGCTTAGGGACAGGGAATAGCAATCAGCCCCAGCATTTT. Protein sequence: CASSLGTGNSNQPQHF. The genes are TRBV5-1 and TRBJ1-5, with 9 nucleotides matching TRBD1. The CDR3 covers 16 residues. V shed 2 bases, J shed 0 bases, and the junction held 3 bases outside the gene matches. The germline gives CDR1 SGHRS, CDR2 YFSETQ.

This clonotype was picked up many times. This chain uses TRBV7-9 with TRBJ2-7; tentative D call: TRBD2 (5 bases). Germline-derived CDR1 and CDR2 are SEHNR and FQNEAQ (reference sequence). V shed 6 bases and J shed 0 bases, with 15 bases lying between them. This CDR3 is 15 amino acids long. The CDR3 reads CASRTTSRASYEQYF. The CDR3 DNA reads as TGTGCCAGCAGGACCACTAGTCGGGCCTCCTACGAGCAGTACTTC.

This clonotype was picked up many times. This chain connects TRBV7-3 to TRBJ1-6, with D possibly being TRBD1 (5 bases). Germline lookup yields CDR1 SGHTA and CDR2 FQGTGA. The CDR3 spans 13 residues. The germline V and J ends were trimmed by 5 bases and 11 bases, with 13 bases remaining between them. The CDR3 is CASSPLRGAPLHF. The CDR3 DNA follows: TGTGCCAGCAGCCCCCTACGGGGGGCACCCCTCCACTTT. Combining the CDR3 with reference TRBV7-3 and TRBJ1-6 gives the whole variable domain GAGVSQTPSNKVTEKGKYVELRCDPISGHTALYWYRQSLGQGPEFLIYFQGTGAADDSGLPNDRFFAVRPEGSVSTLKIQRTERGDSAVYLCASSPLRGAPLHFGNGTRLTVT.

The rearrangement links TRBV2 to TRBJ1-5; a possible D gene is TRBD1 (5 bases). Germline CDR1 is SNHLY and CDR2 is FYNNEI. Trimming pared 6 bases from V and 4 bases from J, leaving 16 bases between. This CDR3 has 15 residues. CDR3 sequence: CASRAGTVRNQPQHF. The CDR3 nucleotides are TGTGCCAGCAGGGCCGGGACCGTGCGTAATCAGCCCCAGCATTTT.

This clonotype was detected many times. The V and J genes are TRBV6-1 and TRBJ1-1, with D tentatively TRBD1 (6 bases). Germline V lookup: CDR1 MNHNS, CDR2 SASEGT. The CDR3 is made up of 15 amino acids. V was cut by 5 bases and J by 1 base, with 14 bases left in between. CDR3 sequence reads: CASSPHRAGNTEAFF. Here the CDR3 DNA reads TGTGCCAGCAGTCCCCACAGGGCCGGGAACACTGAAGCTTTCTTT.

The table lists this clonotype with many counts. The chain combines TRBV7-2 with TRBJ2-7; the D is unclear. Trimming stripped 1 base from V and 2 bases from J, with 9 bases between. The CDR3 extends over 14 amino acids. Germline values: CDR1 SGHTA, CDR2 FQGNSA. The CDR3 sequence is CASSLGRVTYEQYF. Written as DNA, the CDR3 is TGTGCCAGCAGCTTAGGTAGGGTAACCTACGAGCAGTACTTC.

This clonotype was seen many times. The chain carries TRBV5-5 and TRBJ2-4, with D uncertain. The CDR3 has 14 residues. Trimming stripped 0 bases from V and 2 bases from J, with 6 bases between. The V gene's germline CDR1 is SGHKS and CDR2 YYEKEE (reference sequence). CDR3 sequence: CASSLAVTKNIQYF. In DNA, the CDR3 is TGTGCCAGCAGCTTGGCTGTGACCAAAAACATTCAGTACTTC.

This clonotype was recorded at least ten times. The chain joins TRBV7-9 to TRBJ2-5; D gene ambiguous. Germline V gene data show CDR1 as SEHNR and CDR2 as FQNEAQ (reference sequence). CDR3 length: 16 residues. V was trimmed by 2 bases and J by 5 bases, leaving 18 bases between them. The CDR3 DNA reads as TGTGCCAGCAGCTTAAATAGCAATCGGGTCGGGGAGACCCAGTACTTC. This codes for CASSLNSNRVGETQYF.

The V call is TRBV14, the J call TRBJ1-1, with unresolved D. Trimming shortened V by 0 bases and J by 7 bases, and 12 bases separated the two germline ends. Germline CDR1 reads SGHDN; CDR2 reads FVKESK. CDR3 length: 14 amino acids. CDR3 amino acids: CASSQDVRRGEAFF. The CDR3 nucleotides read TGTGCCAGCAGCCAAGATGTCCGTCGAGGTGAAGCTTTCTTT.